The present TCR beta chain was sequenced within a study of cytomegalovirus exposure and HLA in healthy donors. The PCR employed 60 Vbeta primers together with 13 Jbeta primers. Data came from immunoSEQ multiplex PCR; TCRdb stores just in-frame clones and leaves some out. Of approximately 180,000 clones listed, 55% to 75% were seen once; the top ten hold about 2.5%. The CDR3 spans 14 residues. The V gene end was trimmed by 4 bases and the J gene end by 8 bases; junction bases not matched to a gene: 9. Germline V gene lookup returns CDR1 SGHNT and CDR2 YYREEE (reference sequence). General study results and limits: Rarity held for most TCR sequences, but there were some public TCRs that occurred in many donors.

About this clone: Its antigen remains unknown.

The TCR was taken from a human donor in good health. Material: PBMCs. This chain joins TRBV5-4 and TRBJ1-2; TRBD1 matches at 9 bases. CDR3 nucleotide sequence: TGTGCCAGCAGCGCCGGGACAGGGCTTGGGGGCTACACCTTC. Its protein product is CASSAGTGLGGYTF.